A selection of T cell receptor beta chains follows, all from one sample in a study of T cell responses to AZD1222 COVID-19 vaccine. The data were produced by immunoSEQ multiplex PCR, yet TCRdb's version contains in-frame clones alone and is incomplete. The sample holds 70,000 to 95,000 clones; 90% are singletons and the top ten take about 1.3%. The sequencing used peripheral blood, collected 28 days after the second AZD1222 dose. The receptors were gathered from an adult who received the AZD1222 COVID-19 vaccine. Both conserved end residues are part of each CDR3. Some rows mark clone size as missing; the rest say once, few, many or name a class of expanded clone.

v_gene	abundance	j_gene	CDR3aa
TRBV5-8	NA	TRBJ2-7	CASSFVRNYEQYF
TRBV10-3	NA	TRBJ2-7	CAISVSGTANEYF
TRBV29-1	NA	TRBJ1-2	CSVEPGNYGYTF
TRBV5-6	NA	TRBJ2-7	CASSLAVEQYF
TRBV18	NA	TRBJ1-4	CASSRAANEKLFF
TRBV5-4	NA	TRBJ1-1	CASSTLTGTSTEAFF
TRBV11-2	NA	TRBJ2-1	CASSTPSGDEQFF
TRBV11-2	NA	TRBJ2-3	CASSFPLSTDTQYF
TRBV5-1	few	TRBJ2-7	CASRKASYEQYF
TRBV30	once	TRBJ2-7	CAWREGLLLNEQYF
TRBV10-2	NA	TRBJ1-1	CATSGEGPAFF
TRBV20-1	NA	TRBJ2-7	CRPAGIEQYF
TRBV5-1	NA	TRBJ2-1	CASSLDVSYNEQFF
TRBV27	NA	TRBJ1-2	CASSGESGYTF
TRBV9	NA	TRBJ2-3	CASSVGPPSGGSNTQYF
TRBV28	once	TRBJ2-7	CASREGVVNEQYF
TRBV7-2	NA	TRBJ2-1	CASSATSGRSSYNEQFF
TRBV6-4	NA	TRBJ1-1	CASSPEVNTEAFF
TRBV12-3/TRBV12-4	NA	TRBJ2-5	CASSFSGKETQYF